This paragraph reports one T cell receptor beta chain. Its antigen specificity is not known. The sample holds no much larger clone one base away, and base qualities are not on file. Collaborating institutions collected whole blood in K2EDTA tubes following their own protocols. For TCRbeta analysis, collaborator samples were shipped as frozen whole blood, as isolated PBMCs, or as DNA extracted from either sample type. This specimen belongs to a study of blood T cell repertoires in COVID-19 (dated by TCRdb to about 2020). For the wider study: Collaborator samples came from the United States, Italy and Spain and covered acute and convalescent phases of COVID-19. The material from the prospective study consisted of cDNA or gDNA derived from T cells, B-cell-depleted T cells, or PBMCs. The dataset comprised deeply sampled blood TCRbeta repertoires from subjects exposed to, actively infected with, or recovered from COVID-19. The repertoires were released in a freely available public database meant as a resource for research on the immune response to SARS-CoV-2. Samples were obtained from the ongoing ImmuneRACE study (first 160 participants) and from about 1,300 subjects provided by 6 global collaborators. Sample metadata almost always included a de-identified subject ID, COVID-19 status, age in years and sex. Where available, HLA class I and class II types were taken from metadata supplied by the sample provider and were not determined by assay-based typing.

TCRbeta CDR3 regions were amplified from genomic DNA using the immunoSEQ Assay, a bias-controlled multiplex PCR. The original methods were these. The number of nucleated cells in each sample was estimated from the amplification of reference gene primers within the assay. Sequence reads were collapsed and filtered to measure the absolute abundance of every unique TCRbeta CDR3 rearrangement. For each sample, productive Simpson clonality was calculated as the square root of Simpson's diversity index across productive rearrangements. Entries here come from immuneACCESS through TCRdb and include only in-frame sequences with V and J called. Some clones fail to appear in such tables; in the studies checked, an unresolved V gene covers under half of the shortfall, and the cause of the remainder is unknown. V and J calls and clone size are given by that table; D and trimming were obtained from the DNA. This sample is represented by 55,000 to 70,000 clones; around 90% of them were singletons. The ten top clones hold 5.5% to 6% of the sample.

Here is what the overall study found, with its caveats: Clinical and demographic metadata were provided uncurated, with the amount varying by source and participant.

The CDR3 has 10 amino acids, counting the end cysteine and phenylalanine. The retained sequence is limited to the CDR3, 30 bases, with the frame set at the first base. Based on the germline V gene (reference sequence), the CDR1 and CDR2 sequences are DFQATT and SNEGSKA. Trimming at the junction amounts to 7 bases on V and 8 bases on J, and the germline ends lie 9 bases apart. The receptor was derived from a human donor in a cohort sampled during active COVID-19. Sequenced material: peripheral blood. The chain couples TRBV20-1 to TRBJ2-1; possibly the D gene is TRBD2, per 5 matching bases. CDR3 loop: CSGAGDEQFF. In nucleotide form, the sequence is TGCAGTGGGGCCGGGGATGAGCAGTTCTTC.